This TCR beta chain was sequenced in a study of CD8 T cells in ankylosing spondylitis. Study results and limitations: A TCR beta motif made of fewer than ten highly homologous variants seemed typical of ankylosing spondylitis blood.

Trimming removed 0 bases at V and 9 bases at J, with 10 bases between. The CDR3 is 13 amino acids. CDR1 and CDR2 (germline): LGHDT, YNNKEL (reference sequence). A single record per CDR3 protein comes from TCRdb applying MiXCR to the 5' RACE reads. The repertoire holds more than 600,000 distinct CDR3 sequences, with 15% to 20% as singletons. This clonotype was observed a few times. Its specificity is unknown. The chain links TRBV3-1 to TRBJ2-3; D is uncertain. The origin of this receptor is a male donor with ankylosing spondylitis. The specimen was blood, either unsorted or a sorted T cell fraction (not recorded which). CDR3 loop: CASSQDPGQTQYF. The CDR3 DNA reads as TGTGCCAGCAGCCAAGACCCCGGGCAGACGCAGTATTTT.